This T cell receptor beta chain was documented in a study of blood T cell repertoires in COVID-19. For the study at large: Whether acute or convalescent, the COVID-19 samples came from the United States, Italy and Spain. Sample material is recorded as cDNA or gDNA derived from T cells, B-cell-depleted T cells, or PBMCs.

V was pared by 3 bases and J by 6 bases, with 6 bases of the junction left unmatched. Germline values: CDR1 SGDLS, CDR2 YYNGEE. The CDR3 covers 17 residues. Study processing details: Cell counts per sample came from amplifying reference gene primers. The assay was immunoSEQ multiplex PCR, and TCRdb's table has in-frame clones only and misses some. The D gene and trimming were derived from the DNA, and the V and J assignments and clone size from that table. The sample contains some 220,000 clones, roughly 87% of which appear only once. Sequenced input: peripheral blood. The rearrangement joins TRBV9 to TRBJ2-2; 15 nucleotides line up with TRBD2. This TCR was recovered from a young woman who had recovered from COVID-19. The CDR3 region has the DNA TGTGCCAGCAGCGGCGGACTAGCGGGAGGGCTGCCCGGGGAGCTGTTTTTT. Amino acids: CASSGGLAGGLPGELFF.